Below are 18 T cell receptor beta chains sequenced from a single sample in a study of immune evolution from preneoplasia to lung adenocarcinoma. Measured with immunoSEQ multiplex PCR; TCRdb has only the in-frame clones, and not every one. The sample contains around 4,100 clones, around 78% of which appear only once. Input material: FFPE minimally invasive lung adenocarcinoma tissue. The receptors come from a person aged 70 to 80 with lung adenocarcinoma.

The CDR3 protein is CASRHRDRGTGGYTF. The DNA of the CDR3 is TGTGCCAGCCGGCACCGGGACAGGGGAACCGGTGGCTACACCTTC. V and J are TRBV21-1 and TRBJ1-2; the DNA was not used to check the table's D call, TRBD1. TRBV21-1 is a recognized pseudogene. The CDR3 sequence is 15 residues long.

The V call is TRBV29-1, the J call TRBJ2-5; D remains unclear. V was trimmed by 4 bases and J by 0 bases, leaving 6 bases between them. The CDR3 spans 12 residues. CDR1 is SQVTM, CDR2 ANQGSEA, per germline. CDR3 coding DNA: TGCAGCGTTGGCAGATACCAAGAGACCCAGTACTTC. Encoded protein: CSVGRYQETQYF.

CDR3 DNA sequence: TGTGCCAGCAGCTCCCACGTTGGGGGCGCGAAGTATGGCTACACCTTC. Translating gives CASSSHVGGAKYGYTF. This chain connects TRBV11-3 to TRBJ1-2, with D possibly being TRBD1 (6 bases). V was clipped by 4 bases and J by 5 bases, with 20 bases between them. The CDR3 consists of 16 residues. Germline V gene lookup returns CDR1 SGHNT and CDR2 YENEEA.

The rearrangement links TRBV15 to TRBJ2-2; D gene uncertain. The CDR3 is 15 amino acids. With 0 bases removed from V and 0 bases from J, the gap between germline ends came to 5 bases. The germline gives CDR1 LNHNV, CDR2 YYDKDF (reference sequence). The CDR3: CATSRDEANTGELFF. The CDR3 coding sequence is TGTGCCACCAGCAGAGATGAAGCGAACACCGGGGAGCTGTTTTTT. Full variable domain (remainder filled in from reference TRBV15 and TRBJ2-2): DAMVIQNPRYQVTQFGKPVTLSCSQTLNHNVMYWYQQKSSQAPKLLFHYYDKDFNNEADTPDNFQSRRPNTSFCFLDIRSPGLGDTAMYLCATSRDEANTGELFFGEGSRLTVL.

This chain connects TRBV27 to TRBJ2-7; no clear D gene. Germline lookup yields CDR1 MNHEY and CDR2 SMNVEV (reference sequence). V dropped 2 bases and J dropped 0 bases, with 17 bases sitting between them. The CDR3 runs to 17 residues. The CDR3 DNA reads TGTGCCAGCAGTTTAAGATTCAGACCCATATACTCCTACGAGCAGTACTTC. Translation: CASSLRFRPIYSYEQYF.

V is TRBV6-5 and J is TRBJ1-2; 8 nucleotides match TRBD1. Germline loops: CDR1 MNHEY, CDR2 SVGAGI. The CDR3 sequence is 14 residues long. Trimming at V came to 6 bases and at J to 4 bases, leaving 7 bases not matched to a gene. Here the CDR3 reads CASRSSGTGYGYTF. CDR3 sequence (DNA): TGTGCCAGCAGGTCCTCCGGGACAGGCTATGGCTACACCTTC.

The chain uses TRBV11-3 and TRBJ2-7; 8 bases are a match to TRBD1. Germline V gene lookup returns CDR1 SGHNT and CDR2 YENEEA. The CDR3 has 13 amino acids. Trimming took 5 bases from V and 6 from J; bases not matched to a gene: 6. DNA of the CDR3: TGTGCCAGCAGCGCCCGGACAGGGTCCGAGCAGTACTTC. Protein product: CASSARTGSEQYF.

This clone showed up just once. The CDR3, as DNA: TGCGCCAGCAGCCCGACAGGGGGAGGCACAGATACGCAGTATTTT. This gives the protein CASSPTGGGTDTQYF. This sequence joins TRBV5-1 and TRBJ2-3, with 9 positions matching TRBD1. The trim removed 4 bases at V and 1 base at J, leaving 4 bases unmatched. Germline-derived CDR1 and CDR2 are SGHRS and YFSETQ. The CDR3 is made up of 15 amino acids.

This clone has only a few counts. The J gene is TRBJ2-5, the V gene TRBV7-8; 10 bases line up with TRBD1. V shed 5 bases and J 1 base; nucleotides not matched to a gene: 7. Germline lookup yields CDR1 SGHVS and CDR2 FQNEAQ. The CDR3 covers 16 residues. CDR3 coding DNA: TGTGCCAGCAGCGCCCGTGGGGACAGGGGCCAAGAGACCCAGTACTTC. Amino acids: CASSARGDRGQETQYF.

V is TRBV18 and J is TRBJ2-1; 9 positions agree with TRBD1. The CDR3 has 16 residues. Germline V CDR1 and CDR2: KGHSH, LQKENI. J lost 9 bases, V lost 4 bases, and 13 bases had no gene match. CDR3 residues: CASSLQPGQGISEQFF. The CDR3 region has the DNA TGTGCCAGCTCACTTCAGCCGGGACAGGGTATTAGTGAGCAGTTCTTC.

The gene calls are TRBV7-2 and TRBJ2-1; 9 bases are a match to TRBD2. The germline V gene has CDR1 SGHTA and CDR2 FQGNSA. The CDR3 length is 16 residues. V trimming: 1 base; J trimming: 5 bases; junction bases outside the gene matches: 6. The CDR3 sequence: CASSLEGSGSHNEQFF. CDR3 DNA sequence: TGTGCCAGCAGCTTAGAGGGTAGCGGGAGCCACAATGAGCAGTTCTTC.

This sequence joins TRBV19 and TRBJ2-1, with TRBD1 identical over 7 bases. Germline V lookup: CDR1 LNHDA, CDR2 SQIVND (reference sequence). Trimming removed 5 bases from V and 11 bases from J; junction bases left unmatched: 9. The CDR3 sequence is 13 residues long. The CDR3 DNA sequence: TGTGCCAGTAGTGGGGGACAGCGTTTTAAGCAGTTCTTC. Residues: CASSGGQRFKQFF.

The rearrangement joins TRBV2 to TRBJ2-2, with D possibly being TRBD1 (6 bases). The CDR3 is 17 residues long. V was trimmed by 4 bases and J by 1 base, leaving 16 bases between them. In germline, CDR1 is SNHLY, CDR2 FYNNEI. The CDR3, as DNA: TGTGCCAGCAGTGCTGGCCGTGGACAGTTGAACACCGGGGAGCTGTTTTTT. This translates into CASSAGRGQLNTGELFF.

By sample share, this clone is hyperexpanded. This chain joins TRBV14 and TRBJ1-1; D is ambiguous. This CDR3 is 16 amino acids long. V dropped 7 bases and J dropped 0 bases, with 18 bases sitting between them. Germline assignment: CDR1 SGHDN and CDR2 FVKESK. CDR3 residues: CASTPDGPAMNTEAFF. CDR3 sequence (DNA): TGTGCCAGCACCCCAGACGGTCCAGCCATGAACACTGAAGCTTTCTTT.

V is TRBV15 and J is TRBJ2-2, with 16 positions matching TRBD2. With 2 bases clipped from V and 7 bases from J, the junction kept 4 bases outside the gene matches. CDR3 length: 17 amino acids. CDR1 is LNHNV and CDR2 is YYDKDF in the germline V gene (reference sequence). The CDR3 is CATSRPGTSGRVGELFF. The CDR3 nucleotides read TGTGCCACCAGCAGACCTGGGACTAGCGGGAGGGTCGGGGAGCTGTTTTTT.

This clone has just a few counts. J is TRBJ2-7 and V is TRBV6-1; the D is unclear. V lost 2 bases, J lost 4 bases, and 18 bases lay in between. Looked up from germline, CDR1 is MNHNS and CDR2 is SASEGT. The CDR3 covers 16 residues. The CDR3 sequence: CASSELYSSWGYEQYF. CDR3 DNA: TGTGCCAGCAGTGAATTGTATTCGAGTTGGGGATACGAGCAGTACTTC.

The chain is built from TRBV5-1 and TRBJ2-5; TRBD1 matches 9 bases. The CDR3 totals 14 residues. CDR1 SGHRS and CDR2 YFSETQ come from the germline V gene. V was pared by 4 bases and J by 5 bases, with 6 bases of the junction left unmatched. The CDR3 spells CASSRWTGDETQYF. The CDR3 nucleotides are TGCGCCAGCAGCCGATGGACAGGGGATGAGACCCAGTACTTC.

The CDR3 DNA is TGTGCCAGCAGCTCGACCCAGGGGTCACCGGGTGGAAGGGCGGCTTTCTTT. This gives the protein CASSSTQGSPGGRAAFF. The V gene is TRBV5-4, the J gene TRBJ1-1, with D possibly matching TRBD1 (6 bases). V was trimmed by 3 bases and J by 11 bases, leaving 29 bases between them. Germline-derived CDR1 and CDR2 are SGHNT and YYREEE (reference sequence). CDR3 length: 17 residues. Looking up the rest from reference TRBV5-4 and TRBJ1-1 gives the full variable domain: ETGVTQSPTHLIKTRGQQVTLRCSSQSGHNTVSWYQQALGQGPQFIFQYYREEENGRGNFPPRFSGLQFPNYSSELNVNALELDDSALYLCASSSTQGSPGGRAAFFGQGTRLTVV.